This T cell receptor (beta chain) is drawn from a study of response to subunit inactivated influenza vaccine. This clonotype was found a few times. The antigen is not known. The CDR3 covers 13 residues. Germline loops: CDR1 MNHEY, CDR2 SVGAGI. Trimming left V 4 bases short and J 8 bases short, with 12 bases between. Study results and limitations: New T cells are recruited in small numbers by each seasonal influenza vaccination, according to the authors' suggestion.

Each CDR3 protein gets one entry after TCRdb re-called the RT-PCR reads with MiXCR. The data show some 190,000 distinct CDR3 sequences, with 13% to 15% seen just once and roughly 26% held by the top ten. The material was CD8+ T cells sorted from PBMCs, obtained more than 4 days after vaccination. The rearrangement joins TRBV6-5 to TRBJ2-1; possible D gene TRBD2, 6 bases. This receptor was obtained from a man between 45 and 60 years old who received an inactivated influenza vaccine. The CDR3 region has the DNA TGTGCCAGCAGTTCCCGACTAGTTGATGAGCAGTTCTTC. This codes for CASSSRLVDEQFF.